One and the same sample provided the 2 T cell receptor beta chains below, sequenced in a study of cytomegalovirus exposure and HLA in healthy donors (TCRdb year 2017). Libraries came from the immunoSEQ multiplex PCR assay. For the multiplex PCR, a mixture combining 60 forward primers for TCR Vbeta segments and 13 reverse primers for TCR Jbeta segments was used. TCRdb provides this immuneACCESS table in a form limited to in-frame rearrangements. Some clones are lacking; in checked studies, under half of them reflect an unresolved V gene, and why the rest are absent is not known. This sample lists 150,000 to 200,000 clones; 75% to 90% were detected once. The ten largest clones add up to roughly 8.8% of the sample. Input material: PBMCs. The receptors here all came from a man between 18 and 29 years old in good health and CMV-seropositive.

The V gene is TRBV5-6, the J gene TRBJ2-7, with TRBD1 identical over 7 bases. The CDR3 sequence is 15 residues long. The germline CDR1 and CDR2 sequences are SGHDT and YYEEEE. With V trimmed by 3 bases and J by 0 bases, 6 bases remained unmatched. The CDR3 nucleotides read TGTGCCAGCAGCTCGGAGACAGGGAACTCCTACGAGCAGTACTTC. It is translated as CASSSETGNSYEQYF.

CDR3 protein: CASSVGGESTDTQYF. The CDR3 DNA sequence: TGTGCCAGCAGCGTAGGGGGGGAGTCCACAGATACGCAGTATTTT. The chain combines TRBV9 with TRBJ2-3, with D possibly TRBD2 on 6 matching bases. V was pared by 0 bases and J by 2 bases, with 10 bases between. Germline loops: CDR1 SGDLS, CDR2 YYNGEE. The CDR3 contains 15 residues.